Listed below are T cell receptor beta chains from one sample, sequenced in a study of T cells in Graves' hyperthyroidism and ophthalmopathy. TCRdb re-analysed the multiplex PCR reads in MiXCR, keeping a single row per CDR3 protein. Of over 250,000 distinct CDR3 sequences in the sample, 12% to 15% were seen once. Sequencing was performed on blood. The source is a woman aged 40 to 50 with Graves' ophthalmopathy. CDR3s include the opening cysteine and the closing phenylalanine or tryptophan. Each record gives: V gene, D gene, clone size, J gene, CDR3 protein, CDR3 DNA. A D gene is named only where the DNA matches it firmly. Where a row states a size, it is once, few, many or the class of an expanded clone; other rows omit it.

TRBV12-3/TRBV12-4	TRBD1	.	TRBJ1-1	CASSSRTTGTEAFF	TGTGCCAGCAGTAGCCGGACGACAGGGACTGAAGCTTTCTTT
TRBV5-1	.	many	TRBJ2-1	CASTLVPTGSSYNEQFF	TGCGCCAGCACCCTTGTCCCCACAGGGAGCTCCTACAATGAGCAGTTCTTC
TRBV6-1	.	many	TRBJ1-3	CASSELSGVSGNTIYF	TGTGCCAGCAGTGAATTGTCGGGAGTCTCTGGAAACACCATATATTTT
TRBV2	.	many	TRBJ1-1	CASSETGSLGNTEAFF	TGTGCCAGCAGTGAAACGGGCAGCCTGGGGAACACTGAAGCTTTCTTT
TRBV6-1	.	many	TRBJ2-7	CASSEGLSYEQYF	TGTGCCAGCAGTGAAGGACTCTCCTACGAGCAGTACTTC
TRBV7-8	TRBD1	few	TRBJ1-3	CASSSSPGGPGNTIYF	TGTGCCAGCAGCTCATCCCCAGGGGGGCCTGGAAACACCATATATTTT
TRBV11-2	.	.	TRBJ2-7	CASRGDFKYEQYF	TGTGCCAGTCGGGGTGATTTTAAATACGAGCAGTACTTC
TRBV5-1	TRBD2	many	TRBJ2-7	CASSPYEAGAREQYF	TGCGCCAGCAGCCCGTATGAAGCGGGGGCGCGTGAGCAGTACTTC
TRBV4-1	.	few	TRBJ1-4	CASSQDHEKLFF	TGCGCCAGCAGCCAAGATCACGAAAAACTGTTTTTT
TRBV25-1	.	many	TRBJ2-3	CASSGYRGNTDTQYF	TGTGCCAGCAGTGGTTACCGGGGGAACACAGATACGCAGTATTTT
TRBV4-2	.	.	TRBJ1-6	CASSQEGNSPLHF	TGTGCCAGCAGCCAAGAGGGAAATTCACCCCTCCACTTT
TRBV3-1	TRBD2	many	TRBJ2-3	CASRPGLTTDTQYF	TGTGCCAGCAGACCGGGACTAACCACAGATACGCAGTATTTT
TRBV5-4	.	.	TRBJ1-1	CASSKDTTEAFF	TGTGCCAGCAGCAAGGACACCACTGAAGCTTTCTTT
TRBV20-1	.	.	TRBJ2-1	CSARRVSRGWNEQFF	TGCAGTGCTAGACGGGTTAGTAGAGGATGGAATGAGCAGTTCTTC
TRBV28	TRBD2	many	TRBJ2-6	CASSFFSGLAGGPNPSGANVLTF	TGTGCCAGCAGTTTCTTCTCAGGACTAGCGGGAGGCCCCAACCCCTCTGGGGCCAACGTCCTGACTTTC
TRBV9	TRBD2	many	TRBJ2-7	CASSPRLAGASSYEQYF	TGTGCCAGCAGCCCAAGACTAGCGGGGGCAAGCTCCTACGAGCAGTACTTC
TRBV24-1	.	.	TRBJ2-7	CATSALGDEQYF	TGTGCCACCAGTGCCTTGGGGGACGAGCAGTACTTC
TRBV12-3/TRBV12-4	.	many	TRBJ1-5	CATRRGGNQPQHF	TGTGCCACAAGGCGGGGAGGCAATCAGCCCCAGCATTTT
TRBV30	.	.	TRBJ1-1	CAGHGPEAFF	TGTGCCGGGCACGGACCTGAAGCTTTCTTT
TRBV5-6	.	.	TRBJ2-5	CASSAPTSKPQETQYF	TGTGCCAGCAGCGCTCCGACTAGTAAGCCCCAAGAGACCCAGTACTTC
TRBV7-9	.	many	TRBJ1-3	CASSSEDSLGNTIYF	TGTGCCAGCAGCTCCGAAGACAGCCTTGGAAACACCATATATTTT
TRBV28	TRBD1	many	TRBJ2-1	CASSLAPGGPWQFF	TGTGCCAGCAGTTTAGCTCCAGGGGGCCCCTGGCAGTTCTTC
TRBV20-1	.	few	TRBJ2-3	CSARPALRTQYF	TGCAGTGCTAGACCCGCCCTGCGTACGCAGTATTTT
TRBV18	.	.	TRBJ2-5	CASSPRPMGRQQETQYF	TGTGCCAGCTCACCACGGCCGATGGGGCGGCAACAAGAGACCCAGTACTTC
TRBV30	.	.	TRBJ1-2	CAWSVLGIPSGGYTF	TGTGCCTGGAGTGTTCTTGGGATTCCGTCTGGCGGCTACACCTTC
TRBV4-1	TRBD1	many	TRBJ1-2	CASSQADRGVYGYTF	TGCGCCAGCAGCCAAGCGGACAGGGGCGTGTATGGCTACACCTTC
TRBV20-1	.	.	TRBJ2-1	CSAQRSTYNEQFF	TGCAGTGCCCAAAGGTCCACCTACAATGAGCAGTTCTTC
TRBV20-1	TRBD2	few	TRBJ2-3	CSASGAGATDTQYF	TGCAGTGCTAGCGGGGCGGGAGCCACAGATACGCAGTATTTT
TRBV20-1	.	few	TRBJ1-6	CSAREPSRGWDSPLHF	TGCAGTGCTAGAGAGCCAAGCCGGGGGTGGGATTCACCCCTCCACTTT
TRBV30	.	few	TRBJ2-7	CAWSHSSRHTQYEQYF	TGTGCCTGGAGTCACTCCTCCCGTCATACCCAATACGAGCAGTACTTC